Listed below are T cell receptor beta chains from one sample, sequenced in a study of T cell changes during pregnancy in multiple sclerosis. Assay: immunoSEQ multiplex PCR; the TCRdb copy retains only in-frame clones and omits some. Of 50,000 to 65,000 clones in the sample, approximately 93% were seen once. The material was CD8+ T cells from peripheral blood mononuclear cells, obtained in the second trimester of pregnancy. The receptors originated from a female donor with multiple sclerosis, enrolled in a pregnancy study. Both conserved end residues are part of each CDR3. D genes are given only for firm matches. For some rows the clone size is stated as once, few or many, or as a class when expanded; others skip it.

size	D	V	J	DNA	CDR3
.	.	TRBV5-8	TRBJ1-1	TGTGCCAGCAGCGGGCCGGGACAGAACACTGAAGCTTTCTTT	CASSGPGQNTEAFF
.	TRBD2	TRBV7-8	TRBJ2-1	TGTGCCAGCAGCATACCGGGACTACCCGAGGGCAATGAGCAGTTCTTC	CASSIPGLPEGNEQFF
.	.	TRBV7-9	TRBJ1-1	TGTGCCAGCAGCCCCAATAGTGTGTTTACTGAAGCTTTCTTT	CASSPNSVFTEAFF
.	.	TRBV28	TRBJ1-5	TGTGCCAGCAGCCACAGGGTGAGCAATCAGCCCCAGCATTTT	CASSHRVSNQPQHF
few	TRBD1	TRBV27	TRBJ1-2	TGTGCCAGCAGCCCCGGGACAGCTTCTGTCTATGGCTACACCTTC	CASSPGTASVYGYTF
.	.	TRBV5-6	TRBJ2-7	TGTGCCAGCAGCTTCGGGACTTATACCTACGAGCAGTACTTC	CASSFGTYTYEQYF
.	.	TRBV27	TRBJ2-7	TGTGCCAGCAGAGGGGGCTCCTACGAGCAGTACTTC	CASRGGSYEQYF
.	TRBD1	TRBV7-2	TRBJ2-2	TGTGCCAGCAGCTGGAACAGGGGGCACACCGGGGAGCTGTTTTTT	CASSWNRGHTGELFF
.	TRBD1	TRBV19	TRBJ2-6	TGTGCCAGGGGGTCCGGGACAGGGTTTTCTGGGGCCAACGTCCTGACTTTC	CARGSGTGFSGANVLTF
few	.	TRBV6-4	TRBJ1-1	TGTGCCAGCAGCGAACAGGGAGACGGGACTGAAGCTTTCTTT	CASSEQGDGTEAFF
.	.	TRBV19	TRBJ1-5	TGTGCCAGTAGTATGGGAGGGGTTCAGCCCCAGCATTTT	CASSMGGVQPQHF
few	.	TRBV27	TRBJ1-5	TGTGCCAGCAGTTTCTTTGCGGATCAGCCCCAGCATTTT	CASSFFADQPQHF
.	.	TRBV27	TRBJ2-1	TGTGCCAGCCAAGGGGTTTACAATGAGCAGTTCTTC	CASQGVYNEQFF
.	TRBD2	TRBV15	TRBJ2-7	TGTGCCACCAGCAGAGTATCGGGGGGGGAGCAGTACTTC	CATSRVSGGEQYF
.	.	TRBV9	TRBJ2-2	TGTGCCAGCAGCGTAGGGATCGGACTTAACACCGGGGAGCTGTTTTTT	CASSVGIGLNTGELFF
.	TRBD2	TRBV6-1	TRBJ2-1	TGTGCCAGCAGTGAAAAAGGACTAGCGGGAGCCTACAATGAGCAGTTCTTC	CASSEKGLAGAYNEQFF
.	.	TRBV15	TRBJ2-1	TGTGCCACCAGCACCCGACCGCGGACCTACAATGAGCAGTTCTTC	CATSTRPRTYNEQFF
.	TRBD1	TRBV4-3	TRBJ2-7	TGCGCCAGCAGCGCCCGGGACAGGGGCCCCTACGAGCAGTACTTC	CASSARDRGPYEQYF
.	TRBD1	TRBV19	TRBJ1-5	TGTGCCAGCAGTGGACAGGGAATGGGCAATCAGCCCCAGCATTTT	CASSGQGMGNQPQHF
medium-sized	.	TRBV4-2	TRBJ1-3	TGTGCCAGCAGCCCGCTGGGCGTAGACTCTGGAAACACCATATATTTT	CASSPLGVDSGNTIYF
.	TRBD2	TRBV5-1	TRBJ2-7	TGCGCCAGCAGCTCCCCGGAGCGGGGACCCTACGAGCAGTACTTC	CASSSPERGPYEQYF
.	TRBD1	TRBV7-9	TRBJ1-1	TGTGCCAGCAGATCGGCAGGGGGCGGAACTGAAGCTTTCTTT	CASRSAGGGTEAFF
.	TRBD1	TRBV2	TRBJ2-6	TGTGCCAGCAGTGATCGAGGACAGGGTTCCTCCTTGGGCGGGGCCAACGTCCTGACTTTC	CASSDRGQGSSLGGANVLTF
.	.	TRBV19	TRBJ2-2	TGTGCCAGTAGTAGCGCGGGATCCCACACCGGGGAGCTGTTTTTT	CASSSAGSHTGELFF
once	.	TRBV4-1	TRBJ2-7	TGCGCCAGCAGCCAAGCCGCTGGGCTGGGGCCTTTATACGAGCAGTACTTC	CASSQAAGLGPLYEQYF
.	TRBD2	TRBV10-2	TRBJ2-1	TGCGCCAGCGGGGCGGGAGGGCCCTCCTACAATGAGCAGTTCTTC	CASGAGGPSYNEQFF
.	.	TRBV30	TRBJ1-2	TGTGCCTGGAGGGGGGGGGAGTATGGCTACACCTTC	CAWRGGEYGYTF
.	.	TRBV4-1	TRBJ2-7	TGCGCCAGCAGCCCTTCAGACAGGAGCTCCTACGAGCAGTACTTC	CASSPSDRSSYEQYF